Below are 9 T cell receptor beta chains sequenced from a single sample in a study of graft-versus-host responses after intestinal transplantation. Using immunoSEQ multiplex PCR, the repertoire was profiled, and TCRdb retains in-frame clones only, with some absent. Seen here are tens of thousands of clones, more than 90% observed once, and the top ten hold 6.5% to 8%. The sequencing here drew on bone marrow, taken 700 to 850 days after intestinal transplantation. Source of these receptors: a human patient who received an intestinal transplant, so some T cells may come from the graft donor.

V is TRBV4-1 and J is TRBJ1-2; 7 nucleotides agree with TRBD1. Trimming cost V 3 bases and J 2 bases; bases outside gene matches: 12. CDR1 is MGHRA, CDR2 YSYEKL, per germline. The CDR3 sequence is 17 residues long. The CDR3 loop reads CASSHWRKQGSNYGYTF. In DNA, the CDR3 is TGCGCCAGCAGCCATTGGCGTAAACAGGGGTCCAACTATGGCTACACCTTC.

The chain recombines TRBV9 with TRBJ2-7; no firm D call. Germline CDR1 is SGDLS and CDR2 is YYNGEE. Deletions cut 4 bases from V and 4 bases from J, with 12 bases between. The CDR3 runs to 13 residues. The CDR3 bases are TGTGCCAGCAGCCCCCGGTCCTCTTACGAGCAGTACTTC. Protein product: CASSPRSSYEQYF.

This chain links TRBV6-1 with TRBJ2-3; D not certain. Germline values: CDR1 MNHNS, CDR2 SASEGT. The CDR3 sequence is 14 residues long. Trimming cost V 6 bases and J 2 bases, with 12 bases left between them. In nucleotides, the CDR3 is TGTGCCAGCAGGGAACCTCAATACACAGATACGCAGTATTTT. Protein sequence: CASREPQYTDTQYF.

The sample holds a few counts of this clone. The chain links TRBV6-5 to TRBJ1-3, with no clear D. Deletions cut 6 bases from V and 4 bases from J, with 4 bases between. From germline, CDR1 is MNHEY and CDR2 SVGAGI. The CDR3 is 11 residues long. CDR3 coding DNA: TGTGCCAGCAGCGAGGGAAACACCATATATTTT. Amino acids: CASSEGNTIYF.

V is TRBV6-5 and J is TRBJ2-5; TRBD1 matches 7 bases. The CDR3 has 12 amino acids. With 10 bases clipped from V and 4 bases from J, the junction kept 6 bases outside the gene matches. Per germline, CDR1 MNHEY and CDR2 SVGAGI. This CDR3 reads CATGTARETQYF. In nucleotides, the CDR3 is TGTGCCACCGGGACAGCACGAGAGACCCAGTACTTC.

V is TRBV30 and J is TRBJ1-3; D unclear. V lost 1 base, J lost 0 bases, and 10 bases lay in between. The CDR3 runs 15 residues. The germline V gene has CDR1 GTSNPN and CDR2 SVGIG (reference sequence). CDR3: CAWSAGPFSGNTIYF. The CDR3 DNA follows: TGTGCCTGGAGTGCAGGACCTTTCTCTGGAAACACCATATATTTT.

The chain uses TRBV6-1 and TRBJ2-2; 7 bases agree with TRBD1. Germline assignment: CDR1 MNHNS and CDR2 SASEGT. V lost 10 bases to trimming and J lost 8 bases; unmatched junction nucleotides: 16. The CDR3 totals 15 residues. The CDR3 reads CATLPGTASSGELFF. The CDR3 coding sequence is TGTGCCACGCTACCCGGGACAGCTTCCTCGGGGGAGCTGTTTTTT.

This chain uses TRBV18 with TRBJ2-7, with TRBD1 matching 8 bases. The CDR3 is made up of 17 amino acids. Germline values: CDR1 KGHSH, CDR2 LQKENI. V lost 3 bases and J lost 7; bases outside the gene matches: 17. The CDR3 here is CASSPPVHGQGGREQYF. Here the CDR3 DNA reads TGTGCCAGCTCACCCCCTGTACACGGACAGGGAGGTCGTGAGCAGTACTTC.

CDR3 sequence reads: CASSLIGTSPPIGYF. In DNA, the CDR3 is TGTGCCAGCAGTCTAATAGGTACTTCCCCGCCGATCGGGTACTTC. The chain recombines TRBV28 with TRBJ2-7; D gene uncertain. The CDR3 sequence is 15 residues long. V was shortened by 5 bases and J by 12 bases, with 26 bases between the two germline ends. Germline-derived CDR1 and CDR2 are MDHEN and SYDVKM. Looking up the rest from reference TRBV28 and TRBJ2-7 gives the full variable domain: DVKVTQSSRYLVKRTGEKVFLECVQDMDHENMFWYRQDPGLGLRLIYFSYDVKMKEKGDIPEGYSVSREKKERFSLILESASTNQTSMYLCASSLIGTSPPIGYFGPGTRLTVT.